This T cell receptor (beta chain) was observed in a study of graft-versus-host responses after intestinal transplantation. On the study more broadly: Recipients were all induced with anti-thymocyte globulin, then given tacrolimus and steroids for 3 to 4 years. Study results and caveats: Present in recipient marrow, GvH clones included some that appeared first in ileum or blood. Allografts of one patient group, those with graft-donor T cell macrochimerism, had high graft-versus-host to host-versus-graft clonal ratios.

Sequencing was performed with immunoSEQ multiplex PCR; in TCRdb, only in-frame clones are kept and a portion is missing. The sample carries 95,000 to 130,000 clones, less than 95% recorded once. In the case of this clone: Its antigen is unidentified.

Trimming stripped 2 bases from V and 2 bases from J, with 5 bases between. Germline values: CDR1 GTSNPN, CDR2 SVGIG (reference sequence). The CDR3 contains 12 residues. This chain connects TRBV30 to TRBJ2-3; unclear D gene. The specimen was unstimulated CD4+ T cells sorted from spleen or lymph node cells, collected before intestinal transplant. The clonotype originates from a human donor who received an intestinal transplant. CDR3 amino acids: CAWSFNTDTQYF. CDR3 sequence (DNA): TGTGCCTGGAGTTTCAACACAGATACGCAGTATTTT.